This TCR beta chain was sequenced for a study of shared clonotypes between healthy human individuals. Positively selected for CCR7, the CD45RO-negative cells used as naive CD8 cells excluded terminally differentiated effector memory CD45RA+ cells. This CDR3 has 14 residues. Germline-derived CDR1 and CDR2 are MDHEN and SYDVKM. The V and J ends lost 5 bases and 1 base respectively, with 12 bases between them. Sequencing was performed with immunoSEQ multiplex PCR; in TCRdb, only in-frame clones are kept and a portion is missing. The sample consists of 2 million to 2.5 million clones, less than 95% of them appearing once.

The sequence was obtained from a man in his late teens or twenties in good health. J is TRBJ2-7 and V is TRBV28, with D uncertain. The material sequenced was naive CD8+ T cells sorted from blood. CDR3 sequence: CASSSWAVSYEQYF. The CDR3 nucleotides read TGTGCCAGCAGTAGCTGGGCGGTATCCTACGAGCAGTACTTC.